The TCR beta chain described here comes from a study of PD-1 blockade in classical Hodgkin lymphoma. Generated by immunoSEQ multiplex PCR, the TCRdb table keeps only in-frame clones and is missing some. The sample gives 40,000 to 45,000 clones, around 80% of which show up once; around 15% is in the top ten. Broader study findings: A reduction in baseline TCR diversity was reportedly seen in newly diagnosed patients relative to healthy donors. In CD4+ cells, TCR diversity went up significantly by C4D1, but in CD8+ cells it did not.

All patients experienced relapse after autologous stem cell transplantation, and brentuximab vedotin exposure was variable. Comments on this clone: Antigen specificity is unknown.

This specimen consisted of peripheral blood mononuclear cells (PBMCs), obtained at baseline. This receptor was identified in a human donor with classical Hodgkin lymphoma.

The CDR3 region is CASSQDGGRQDTQYF. As DNA, the CDR3 is TGCGCCAGCAGCCAAGACGGGGGGCGCCAAGATACGCAGTATTTT. The rearrangement joins TRBV4-3 to TRBJ2-3; a possible D gene is TRBD2 (7 bases). The V and J ends lost 0 bases and 5 bases respectively, with 12 bases between them. The CDR3 has 15 residues. Germline assignment: CDR1 LGHNA and CDR2 YSLEER.